This entry is about one TCR beta chain. As yet, its antigen is unknown. A universal primer site was created by template switching, with the cDNA bearing unique molecular identifiers. In TCRdb, the 5' RACE reads were re-called with MiXCR into one record per CDR3 protein. The repertoire includes 400,000 or so distinct CDR3 sequences, about 9% of them detected once, and around 8.6% sits in the top ten. This record comes from a study of identical twins. The CDR3 loop spans 14 amino acids. Germline V lookup: CDR1 SGHAT, CDR2 FQNNGV. V lost 5 bases, J lost 4 bases, and 11 bases lay in between. The study's findings and limits: Without tracking the same donors, conclusions rested on cross-sectional statistical analysis. Twins shared out-of-frame alpha sequences with excess low generation probability.

The sequence derives from a woman in her forties or fifties in good health. This sequence joins TRBV11-2 and TRBJ2-2, with a possible D match to TRBD2 (6 bases). Sequenced sample: naive T cells sorted from blood. CDR3 bases: TGTGCCAGCAGCCTCGGGACTTTCACCGGGGAGCTGTTTTTT. Translation: CASSLGTFTGELFF.